The TCR beta chain under discussion was sequenced for a study of PD-L1 blockade in urothelial cancer. In the study overall: Blood samples contained a median around 130,000 T cells.

Per germline, CDR1 SGHRS and CDR2 YFSETQ. This CDR3 comprises 14 residues. Losses at the gene ends were 0 bases for V and 8 bases for J; bases not matched to a gene: 6. This sample's time point: peripheral blood 6 weeks after treatment start. Using immunoSEQ multiplex PCR, the repertoire was profiled, and TCRdb retains in-frame clones only, with some absent. The top ten hold over 9% of the sample, which has 60,000 to 80,000 clones, more than 70% seen once. The receptor was isolated from a man aged 55 to 69 with urothelial cancer. The gene calls are TRBV5-1 and TRBJ1-2; 8 bases align to TRBD1. The sequencing here drew on PBMCs, taken around atezolizumab (anti-PD-L1) treatment. The CDR3: CASSLAGQGAGYTF. For the CDR3, the DNA is TGCGCCAGCAGCTTGGCCGGACAGGGTGCGGGCTACACCTTC.